The present entry profiles one T cell receptor beta chain with its context. This entry is derived from a study of T cell changes during pregnancy in multiple sclerosis. Produced via immunoSEQ multiplex PCR; TCRdb's table is partial and in-frame only. The data show just under 45,000 clones, around nine tenths seen once. There are 15 residues in the CDR3. Germline lookup yields CDR1 SGHRS and CDR2 YFSETQ. The trim removed 4 bases at V and 5 bases at J, leaving 5 bases unmatched. This TCR was sampled from a female donor with multiple sclerosis, enrolled in a pregnancy study. This chain links TRBV5-1 with TRBJ2-1, with 11 bases identical to TRBD2. The material sequenced was CD4+ T cells from peripheral blood mononuclear cells, taken in the first trimester of pregnancy. The CDR3 coding sequence is TGCGCCAGCAGCGCTCTAGCGGGAGGCAACAATGAGCAGTTCTTC. Protein product: CASSALAGGNNEQFF.